A selection of T cell receptor beta chains follows, all from one sample in a study of spatial heterogeneity in lung cancer. A single record per CDR3 protein comes from TCRdb applying MiXCR to the 5' RACE reads. This sample has tens of thousands of distinct CDR3 sequences; 10% to 15% occur once, and the top ten carry roughly 4.2%. Here the sequenced sample was PBMCs, taken at surgery. The receptors here all came from a male donor with early-stage non-small cell lung cancer. Each CDR3 is given with its conserved first and last residue. Fields, in order: clone size, D gene, V gene, J gene, CDR3 DNA, CDR3 protein. The D gene is left open where the match is weak. Clone size, where shown, is once, few, many, or a class for clones that have expanded.

>.|.|TRBV6-1|TRBJ2-2
TGTGCCAGCAGTGAAGGTTGGCGAAACACCGGGGAGCTGTTTTTT
CASSEGWRNTGELFF
>few|TRBD2|TRBV5-1|TRBJ2-3
TGCGCCAGCAGCTTGCACGGGAGGCAAGCAGATACGCAGTATTTT
CASSLHGRQADTQYF
>few|.|TRBV27|TRBJ2-2
TGTGCCAGCAGTTTAGAGGCACTCGGGGAGCTGTTTTTT
CASSLEALGELFF
>.|.|TRBV7-9|TRBJ2-1
TGTGCCAGCAGCTTACCAGCTTACAATGAGCAGTTCTTC
CASSLPAYNEQFF
>.|.|TRBV28|TRBJ2-5
TGTGCCAGCAGGGATACAGGGCAAGAGACCCAGTACTTC
CASRDTGQETQYF
>few|.|TRBV14|TRBJ2-5
TGTGCCAGCAGCCAAGGGACAGCAGAGACCCAGTACTTC
CASSQGTAETQYF
>many|.|TRBV3-1|TRBJ1-4
TGTGCCAGCAGCCAAGATCGGCCGGCAACTAATGAAAAACTGTTTTTT
CASSQDRPATNEKLFF
>few|.|TRBV7-8|TRBJ2-1
TGTGCCAGCAGCTTAGGGCAGCAAGGGGAGCAGTTCTTC
CASSLGQQGEQFF
>.|.|TRBV6-1|TRBJ2-7
TGTGCCAGCAGTGAAGAAGGATGGACAGCCAGCTCCTACGAGCAGTACTTC
CASSEEGWTASSYEQYF
>.|TRBD1|TRBV6-5|TRBJ2-7
TGTGCCAGCAGTTACAATGGACAGGGAAGGAACGAGCAGTACTTC
CASSYNGQGRNEQYF
>.|.|TRBV4-1|TRBJ2-7
TGCGCCAGCAGCCCAGGACCCCAGGGCGGCGAGCAGTACTTC
CASSPGPQGGEQYF
>.|.|TRBV29-1|TRBJ1-2
TGCAGCGTTGGTCAGGACCTCTATGGCTACACCTTC
CSVGQDLYGYTF
>many|TRBD1|TRBV25-1|TRBJ1-1
TGTGCCAGCAGTGAATTGGGGACAGGGGACACTGAAGCTTTCTTT
CASSELGTGDTEAFF
>few|.|TRBV3-1|TRBJ2-2
TGTGCCAGCAGCCACACTAGGACCGGGGAGCTGTTTTTT
CASSHTRTGELFF
>.|.|TRBV2|TRBJ1-5
TGTGCCAGCAGTGAGGGGGAGAATCAGCCCCAGCATTTT
CASSEGENQPQHF